This T cell receptor beta chain was documented in a study of T cells in Graves' hyperthyroidism and ophthalmopathy. Whole-study context: Any treatment followed the collection of peripheral blood at initial diagnosis.

Study-level results: Most thyroid clonotypes expanded above 0.001 appeared in blood too.

A word on this clonotype: No antigen is known for it.

The CDR3 regions of TCR beta were amplified from RNA transcripts. The TCR CDR3 first-round RT-PCR relied on the HTBI primer set. TCRdb re-derived calls from the multiplex PCR reads in MiXCR, one entry per CDR3 protein. The sample consists of nearly 600,000 distinct CDR3 sequences, 12% to 15% of them appearing once. The CDR3 is 15 amino acids. Between the trimmed V and J ends, which lost 0 bases and 3 bases, there was a span of 12 bases. Per the germline V gene, CDR1 is LGHNA and CDR2 is YNFKEQ. This TCR was sampled from a young woman with Graves' ophthalmopathy. Sequenced material: blood. The chain couples TRBV4-2 to TRBJ2-7, with D possibly being TRBD1 (5 bases). Here the CDR3 DNA reads TGTGCCAGCAGCCAAGACAGGGTCCTGGGCTACGAGCAGTACTTC. Amino acid sequence: CASSQDRVLGYEQYF.